Each of the 23 T cell receptor beta chains below was sequenced from the same sample in a study of Ad26.COV2.S vaccination and SARS-CoV-2 variants. As for treatment: about 20 received Ad26.COV2.S at low or high dose, single or two shots; about 5 received placebo; per-sample allocation not given. Samples were taken on day 63 after the first vaccine or placebo injection. This table comes from immunoSEQ multiplex PCR, and its TCRdb copy is limited to in-frame clones, with some not included. The sample consists of hundreds of thousands of clones, 70% to 90% of them appearing once. The starting material was peripheral blood, obtained in a trial of Ad26.COV2.S vaccine versus placebo. These receptor sequences come from a person between 18 and 60 years old who received the Ad26.COV2.S COVID-19 vaccine or a placebo.

The chain employs TRBV30 and TRBJ2-5, with 8 bases that match TRBD1. The V and J ends lost 5 bases and 4 bases, in that order; junction bases with no gene match: 9. Germline CDR1 GTSNPN, CDR2 SVGIG (reference sequence). The CDR3 is 14 amino acids. The CDR3 sequence is CAWGSGQGGETQYF. DNA for the CDR3: TGTGCCTGGGGTAGCGGACAGGGCGGAGAGACCCAGTACTTC. Supplemented by reference TRBV30 and TRBJ2-5, the full variable domain reads SQTIHQWPATLVQPVGSPLSLECTVEGTSNPNLYWYRQAAGRGLQLLFYSVGIGQISSEVPQNLSASRPQDRQFILSSKKLLLSDSGFYLCAWGSGQGGETQYFGPGTRLLVL.

The chain combines TRBV30 with TRBJ1-1; D ambiguous. Trimming stripped 2 bases from V and 1 base from J, with 8 bases between. This CDR3 has 13 amino acids. Germline CDR1 reads GTSNPN; CDR2 reads SVGIG (reference sequence). The CDR3 spells CAWSPRWNTEAFF. The CDR3 DNA reads TGTGCCTGGAGTCCCCGATGGAACACTGAAGCTTTCTTT. Full variable domain (remainder filled in from reference TRBV30 and TRBJ1-1): SQTIHQWPATLVQPVGSPLSLECTVEGTSNPNLYWYRQAAGRGLQLLFYSVGIGQISSEVPQNLSASRPQDRQFILSSKKLLLSDSGFYLCAWSPRWNTEAFFGQGTRLTVV.

This chain joins TRBV29-1 and TRBJ2-5; 7 bases match TRBD2. The V segment lost 6 bases and the J segment 5 bases; nucleotides outside the gene matches: 6. This CDR3 comprises 12 residues. Germline V lookup: CDR1 SQVTM, CDR2 ANQGSEA. The CDR3 is CSVTAGGETQYF. CDR3 bases: TGCAGCGTAACGGCCGGGGGGGAGACCCAGTACTTC.

The chain joins TRBV29-1 to TRBJ2-7; 9 positions match TRBD1. V lost 3 bases and J lost 1; bases outside the gene matches: 7. Germline V gene data show CDR1 as SQVTM and CDR2 as ANQGSEA. This CDR3 is 15 amino acids long. The CDR3 DNA sequence: TGCAGCGTTGAGGGACAGGGCCTTGGGTCCTACGAGCAGTACTTC. It encodes CSVEGQGLGSYEQYF.

The chain joins TRBV6-4 to TRBJ2-1; D is ambiguous. With 6 bases removed from V and 0 bases from J, the gap between germline ends came to 15 bases. CDR3 size: 16 residues. Per the germline V gene, CDR1 is MRHNA and CDR2 is SNTAGT. In nucleotides, the CDR3 is TGTGCCAGCAGCCCGGGCTCCCCGAGCTCCTACAATGAGCAGTTCTTC. Residues: CASSPGSPSSYNEQFF.

The chain recombines TRBV30 with TRBJ2-5; D is possibly TRBD2 (6 bases). The CDR3 contains 14 residues. Germline V gene sequence: CDR1 GTSNPN, CDR2 SVGIG (reference sequence). The germline V and J ends were trimmed by 4 bases and 2 bases, with 14 bases remaining between them. CDR3 region: CAWNEAGGQETQYF. In DNA, the CDR3 is TGTGCCTGGAATGAGGCCGGGGGTCAAGAGACCCAGTACTTC.

The chain combines TRBV25-1 with TRBJ1-1, with TRBD1 as a possible D gene (5 bases). Germline V gene sequence: CDR1 MGHDK, CDR2 SYGVNS. The CDR3 is made up of 11 amino acids. Between the trimmed V and J ends, which lost 10 bases and 2 bases, there was a span of 8 bases. This chain's CDR3 is CATRENTEAFF. Written as DNA, the CDR3 is TGTGCCACCAGGGAAAACACTGAAGCTTTCTTT.

This clone showed up just once. The CDR3 sequence: CASRDSRPSGANVLTF. CDR3 sequence (DNA): TGTGCCAGCAGGGACAGCCGACCCTCTGGGGCCAACGTCCTGACTTTC. The chain employs TRBV2 and TRBJ2-6, with D perhaps matching TRBD1 (6 bases). V was cut by 6 bases and J by 0 bases, with 12 bases left in between. This CDR3 is built from 16 residues. Looked up from germline, CDR1 is SNHLY and CDR2 is FYNNEI.

The chain has TRBV11-2 and TRBJ2-1; 9 positions agree with TRBD1. CDR3 length equals 16 residues. Germline V gene sequence: CDR1 SGHAT, CDR2 FQNNGV. Losses at the gene ends were 5 bases for V and 0 bases for J; bases not matched to a gene: 5. The CDR3 is CASSRTGDLSYNEQFF. The CDR3 nucleotides are TGTGCCAGCAGCCGGACAGGGGACCTCTCCTACAATGAGCAGTTCTTC. Full variable domain (outside the CDR3, taken from reference TRBV11-2 and TRBJ2-1): EAGVAQSPRYKIIEKRQSVAFWCNPISGHATLYWYQQILGQGPKLLIQFQNNGVVDDSQLPKDRFSAERLKGVDSTLKIQPAKLEDSAVYLCASSRTGDLSYNEQFFGPGTRLTVL.

The chain links TRBV5-8 to TRBJ2-5; TRBD2 aligns across 13 bases. Germline CDR1 reads SGHTS; CDR2 reads YDEGEE. V trimming: 8 bases; J trimming: 9 bases; junction bases outside the gene matches: 10. The CDR3 runs 14 residues. CDR3 residues: CASGLAGVPAAQYF. The DNA of the CDR3 is TGTGCCAGTGGACTAGCGGGGGTCCCGGCGGCCCAGTACTTC.

V usage is TRBV7-3 and J usage is TRBJ2-2, with D perhaps given as TRBD1 or TRBD2 (7 bases each). Germline V lookup: CDR1 SGHTA, CDR2 FQGTGA. V was pared by 5 bases and J by 3 bases, with 13 bases between. The CDR3 runs to 15 residues. Written as DNA, the CDR3 is TGTGCCAGCAGCCCAGGGGGGGACCACACCGGGGAGCTGTTTTTT. Translated, it gives CASSPGGDHTGELFF. The complete variable domain, with remaining parts taken from reference TRBV7-3 and TRBJ2-2, reads GAGVSQTPSNKVTEKGKYVELRCDPISGHTALYWYRQSLGQGPEFLIYFQGTGAADDSGLPNDRFFAVRPEGSVSTLKIQRTERGDSAVYLCASSPGGDHTGELFFGEGSRLTVL.

This chain links TRBV7-6 with TRBJ1-3; possibly TRBD1 for D (6 bases). V lost 5 bases and J 0 bases, leaving 14 bases between the germline ends. This CDR3 comprises 16 residues. Germline V gene lookup returns CDR1 SGHVS and CDR2 FNYEAQ. CDR3 nucleotides: TGTGCCAGCAGCGACAGGACCCTGAGCTCTGGAAACACCATATATTTT. This sequence encodes CASSDRTLSSGNTIYF.

This rearrangement joins TRBV5-1 to TRBJ1-2; TRBD1 aligns across 9 bases. Germline V CDR1 and CDR2: SGHRS, YFSETQ. The V segment lost 0 bases and the J segment 4 bases; nucleotides outside the gene matches: 7. The CDR3 runs to 16 residues. CDR3 residues: CASSLEGTGRVYGYTF. The CDR3 region has the DNA TGCGCCAGCAGCTTGGAAGGGACAGGGAGGGTCTATGGCTACACCTTC.

V gene TRBV15 combines with J gene TRBJ2-1; 7 bases match TRBD2. CDR1 and CDR2 (germline): LNHNV, YYDKDF (reference sequence). The CDR3 has 17 amino acids. Trimming took 0 bases from V and 2 from J; bases not matched to a gene: 7. The CDR3 DNA follows: TGTGCCACCAGCAGAGATTTAAGCGGGGTGACCTACAATGAGCAGTTCTTC. It codes for CATSRDLSGVTYNEQFF. The full variable domain, completed using reference TRBV15 and TRBJ2-1, is DAMVIQNPRYQVTQFGKPVTLSCSQTLNHNVMYWYQQKSSQAPKLLFHYYDKDFNNEADTPDNFQSRRPNTSFCFLDIRSPGLGDTAMYLCATSRDLSGVTYNEQFFGPGTRLTVL.

The chain combines TRBV5-1 with TRBJ1-5, with a tentative D call TRBD1 (5 bases). The germline gives CDR1 SGHRS, CDR2 YFSETQ. The ends were cut back, 0 bases at V and 8 bases at J, with 12 bases in the middle. The CDR3 is 14 residues long. The CDR3 coding sequence is TGCGCCAGCAGCTTGGGGGAATCCAGGGAGCCCCAGCATTTT. This encodes CASSLGESREPQHF.

This sequence joins TRBV7-7 and TRBJ1-4; D possibly corresponds to TRBD1 (5 bases). Germline V lookup: CDR1 SSHAT, CDR2 FNYEAQ (reference sequence). Deletions cut 2 bases from V and 0 bases from J, with 16 bases between. The CDR3 covers 18 residues. The CDR3 coding sequence is TGTGCCAGCAGCTTAAGGGCAGGGAAGATTGCAACTAATGAAAAACTGTTTTTT. This gives the protein CASSLRAGKIATNEKLFF.

The rearrangement links TRBV11-2 to TRBJ2-5; 7 bases map to TRBD1. The CDR3 runs 13 residues. V shed 5 bases and J 5 bases; nucleotides not matched to a gene: 5. Germline CDR1 SGHAT, CDR2 FQNNGV. CDR3 region: CASSQDRVETQYF. As DNA, the CDR3 is TGTGCCAGCAGCCAAGACAGGGTTGAGACCCAGTACTTC.

V and J are TRBV19 and TRBJ1-1; 11 bases map to TRBD1. Per germline, CDR1 LNHDA and CDR2 SQIVND (reference sequence). The V gene end was trimmed by 3 bases and the J gene end by 10 bases; junction bases not matched to a gene: 1. This CDR3 spans 12 amino acids. The CDR3 loop is CASSIGQGAAFF. DNA for the CDR3: TGTGCCAGTAGTATCGGACAGGGGGCAGCTTTCTTT.

V is TRBV6-5 and J is TRBJ2-1; 8 positions match TRBD1. CDR1 is MNHEY and CDR2 is SVGAGI in the germline V gene. The CDR3 extends over 13 amino acids. Losses at the gene ends were 0 bases for V and 10 bases for J; bases not matched to a gene: 2. The CDR3 DNA is TGTGCCAGCAGTTACTCGACAGGGGTGGAGCAGTTCTTC. The encoded protein is CASSYSTGVEQFF.

The V call is TRBV27, the J call TRBJ2-5; 8 bases agree with TRBD1. CDR3 length equals 14 residues. Germline V gene lookup returns CDR1 MNHEY and CDR2 SMNVEV (reference sequence). Germline trimming cut 4 bases from V and 1 base from J; bases unmatched to any gene: 2. The CDR3 sequence is CASSSQGVQETQYF. CDR3 nucleotides: TGTGCCAGCAGTTCACAGGGGGTCCAAGAGACCCAGTACTTC.

The chain carries TRBV4-2 and TRBJ2-2; D uncertain. Trimming shortened V by 0 bases and J by 0 bases, and 8 bases separated the two germline ends. CDR1 LGHNA and CDR2 YNFKEQ come from the germline V gene. The CDR3 has 16 residues. Written as DNA, the CDR3 is TGTGCCAGCAGCCAAGACACGGGTGCGAACACCGGGGAGCTGTTTTTT. This codes for CASSQDTGANTGELFF.

The J gene is TRBJ2-7, the V gene TRBV12-3 or TRBV12-4, with a possible D match to TRBD2 (6 bases). V was shortened by 3 bases and J by 7 bases, with 13 bases between the two germline ends. CDR3 length equals 13 residues. The CDR3 is CASSLGGPKEQYF. The CDR3 region has the DNA TGTGCCAGCAGTTTGGGGGGTCCGAAAGAGCAGTACTTC.

This clone was detected a few times. The chain carries TRBV4-2 and TRBJ1-2; D is perhaps TRBD1 (5 bases). Germline values: CDR1 LGHNA, CDR2 YNFKEQ. The CDR3 is 16 amino acids. Trimming cost V 3 bases and J 4 bases, with 18 bases left between them. CDR3 DNA: TGTGCCAGCAGCCAGACGACAGTAAACCCCACCTATGGCTACACCTTC. It encodes CASSQTTVNPTYGYTF.